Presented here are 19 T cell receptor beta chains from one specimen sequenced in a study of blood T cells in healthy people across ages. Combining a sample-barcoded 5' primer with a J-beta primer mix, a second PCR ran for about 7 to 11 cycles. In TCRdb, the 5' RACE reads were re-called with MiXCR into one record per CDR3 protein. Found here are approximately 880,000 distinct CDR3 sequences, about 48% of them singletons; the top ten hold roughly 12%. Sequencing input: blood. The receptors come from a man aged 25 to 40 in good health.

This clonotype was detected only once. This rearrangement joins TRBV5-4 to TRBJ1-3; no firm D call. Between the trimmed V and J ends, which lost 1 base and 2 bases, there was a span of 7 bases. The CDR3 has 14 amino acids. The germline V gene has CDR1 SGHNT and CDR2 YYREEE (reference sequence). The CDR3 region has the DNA TGTGCCAGCAGCTTGTACAAGACTGGAAACACCATATATTTT. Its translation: CASSLYKTGNTIYF.

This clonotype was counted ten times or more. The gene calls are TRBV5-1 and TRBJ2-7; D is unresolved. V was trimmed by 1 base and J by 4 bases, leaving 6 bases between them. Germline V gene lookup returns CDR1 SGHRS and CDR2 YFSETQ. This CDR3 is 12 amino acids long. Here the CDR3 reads CASSLTDYEQYF. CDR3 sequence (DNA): TGCGCCAGCAGCTTGACAGATTACGAGCAGTACTTC.

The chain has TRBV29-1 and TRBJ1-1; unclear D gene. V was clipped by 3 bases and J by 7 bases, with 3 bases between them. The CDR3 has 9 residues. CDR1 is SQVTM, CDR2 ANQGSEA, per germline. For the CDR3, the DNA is TGCAGCGTTGATGTTGAAGCTTTCTTT. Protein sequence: CSVDVEAFF.

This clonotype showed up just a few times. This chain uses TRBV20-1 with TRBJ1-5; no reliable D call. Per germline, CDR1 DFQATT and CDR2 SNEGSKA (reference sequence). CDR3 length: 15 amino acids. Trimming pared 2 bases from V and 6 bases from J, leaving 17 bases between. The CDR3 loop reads CSARSTTTGSQPQHF. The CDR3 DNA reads TGCAGTGCTAGATCGACCACTACCGGTAGTCAGCCCCAGCATTTT.

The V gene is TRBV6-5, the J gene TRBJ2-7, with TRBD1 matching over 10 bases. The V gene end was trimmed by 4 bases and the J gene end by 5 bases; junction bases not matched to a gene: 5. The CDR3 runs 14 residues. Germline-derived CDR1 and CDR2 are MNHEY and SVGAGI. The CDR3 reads CASSLTGGWDEQYF. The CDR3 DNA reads TGTGCCAGCAGTTTGACAGGGGGCTGGGACGAGCAGTACTTC.

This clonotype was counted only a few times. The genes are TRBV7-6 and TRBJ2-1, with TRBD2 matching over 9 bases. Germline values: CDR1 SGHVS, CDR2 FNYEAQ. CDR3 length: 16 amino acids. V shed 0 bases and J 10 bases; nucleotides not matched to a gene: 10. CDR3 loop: CASSLALQRGASEQFF. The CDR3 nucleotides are TGTGCCAGCAGCTTAGCGTTGCAGCGGGGGGCCTCCGAGCAGTTCTTC.

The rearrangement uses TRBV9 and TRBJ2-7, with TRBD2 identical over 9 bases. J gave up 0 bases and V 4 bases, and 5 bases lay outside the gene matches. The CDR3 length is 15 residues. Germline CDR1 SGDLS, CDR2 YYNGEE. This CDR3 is CASSPQLAGSYEQYF. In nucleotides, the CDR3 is TGTGCCAGCAGCCCCCAACTAGCGGGCTCCTACGAGCAGTACTTC.

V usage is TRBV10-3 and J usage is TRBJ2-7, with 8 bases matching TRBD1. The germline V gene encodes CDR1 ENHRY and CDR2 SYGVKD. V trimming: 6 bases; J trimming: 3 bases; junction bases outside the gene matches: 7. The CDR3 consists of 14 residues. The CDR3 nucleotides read TGTGCCATCAGCCATTCGGACAGGGTCTACGAGCAGTACTTC. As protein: CAISHSDRVYEQYF.

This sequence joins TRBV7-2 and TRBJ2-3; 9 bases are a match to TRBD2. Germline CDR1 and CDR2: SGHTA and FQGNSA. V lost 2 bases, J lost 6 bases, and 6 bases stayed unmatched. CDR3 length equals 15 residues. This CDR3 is CASSLRLSGGDTQYF. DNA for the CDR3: TGTGCCAGCAGCTTAAGACTGAGCGGGGGGGATACGCAGTATTTT.

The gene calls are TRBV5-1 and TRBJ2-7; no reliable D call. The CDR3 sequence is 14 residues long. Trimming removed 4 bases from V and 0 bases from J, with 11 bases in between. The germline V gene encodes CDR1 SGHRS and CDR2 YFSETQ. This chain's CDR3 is CASSPDGLSYEQYF. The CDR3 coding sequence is TGCGCCAGCAGCCCCGACGGGCTCTCCTACGAGCAGTACTTC.

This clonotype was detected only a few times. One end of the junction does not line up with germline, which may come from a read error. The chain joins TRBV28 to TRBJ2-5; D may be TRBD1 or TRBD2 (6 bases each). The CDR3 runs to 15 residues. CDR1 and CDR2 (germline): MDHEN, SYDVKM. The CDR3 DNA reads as TGTGCCAACAGTTTATTGGGGGGCCCGACGAGTAACCAGTACTTC. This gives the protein CANSLLGGPTSNQYF.

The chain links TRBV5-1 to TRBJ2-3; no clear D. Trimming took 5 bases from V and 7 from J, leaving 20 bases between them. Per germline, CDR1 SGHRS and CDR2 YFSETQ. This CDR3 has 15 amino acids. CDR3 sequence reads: CASREDGLPGYTQYF. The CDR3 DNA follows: TGCGCCAGCAGAGAGGACGGTCTTCCGGGCTATACGCAGTATTTT.

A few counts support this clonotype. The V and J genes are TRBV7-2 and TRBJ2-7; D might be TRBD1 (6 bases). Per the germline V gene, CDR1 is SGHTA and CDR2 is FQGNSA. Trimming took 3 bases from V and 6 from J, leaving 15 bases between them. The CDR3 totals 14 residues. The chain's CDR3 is CASSFGPQGSEQYF. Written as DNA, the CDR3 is TGTGCCAGCAGCTTTGGCCCACAGGGATCCGAGCAGTACTTC.

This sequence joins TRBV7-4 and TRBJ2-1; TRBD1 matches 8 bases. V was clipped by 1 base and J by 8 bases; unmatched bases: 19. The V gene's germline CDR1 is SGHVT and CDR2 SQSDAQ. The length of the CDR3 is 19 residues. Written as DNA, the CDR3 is TGTGCCAGCAGCTTAGTATGCAGGGGGCCACAATCACGGTACGATGAGCAGTTCTTC. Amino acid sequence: CASSLVCRGPQSRYDEQFF.

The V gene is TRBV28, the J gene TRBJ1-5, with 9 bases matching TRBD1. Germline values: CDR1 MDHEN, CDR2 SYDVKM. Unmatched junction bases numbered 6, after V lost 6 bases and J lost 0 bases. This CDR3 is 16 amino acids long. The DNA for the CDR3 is TGTGCCAGCAGCGCGGACAGGGGACGTAGCAATCAGCCCCAGCATTTT. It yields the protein CASSADRGRSNQPQHF.

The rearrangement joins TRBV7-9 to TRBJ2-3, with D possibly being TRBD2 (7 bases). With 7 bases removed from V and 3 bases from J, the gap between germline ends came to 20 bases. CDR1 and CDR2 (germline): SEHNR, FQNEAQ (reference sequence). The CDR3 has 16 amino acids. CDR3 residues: CASIPPPGGTTDTQYF. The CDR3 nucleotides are TGTGCCAGCATCCCCCCCCCGGGGGGCACGACAGATACGCAGTATTTT. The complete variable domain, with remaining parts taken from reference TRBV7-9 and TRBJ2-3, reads DTGVSQNPRHKITKRGQNVTFRCDPISEHNRLYWYRQTLGQGPEFLTYFQNEAQLEKSRLLSDRFSAERPKGSFSTLEIQRTEQGDSAMYLCASIPPPGGTTDTQYFGPGTRLTVL.

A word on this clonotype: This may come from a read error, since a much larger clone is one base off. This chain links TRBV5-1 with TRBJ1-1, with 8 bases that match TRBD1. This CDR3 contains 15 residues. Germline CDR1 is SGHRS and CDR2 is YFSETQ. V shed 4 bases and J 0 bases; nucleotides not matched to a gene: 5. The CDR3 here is CASSPLGQVNTEAFF. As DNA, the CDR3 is TGCGCCAGCAGCCCACTGGGACAGGTGAACACTGAAGCTTTCTTT.

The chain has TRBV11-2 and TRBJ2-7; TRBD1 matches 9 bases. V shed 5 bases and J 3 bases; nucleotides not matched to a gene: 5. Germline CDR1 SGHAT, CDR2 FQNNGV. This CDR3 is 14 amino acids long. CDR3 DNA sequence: TGTGCCAGCAGCGGGACAGGGAAAAACTACGAGCAGTACTTC. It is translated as CASSGTGKNYEQYF. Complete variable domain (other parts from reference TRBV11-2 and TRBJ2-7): EAGVAQSPRYKIIEKRQSVAFWCNPISGHATLYWYQQILGQGPKLLIQFQNNGVVDDSQLPKDRFSAERLKGVDSTLKIQPAKLEDSAVYLCASSGTGKNYEQYFGPGTRLTVT.

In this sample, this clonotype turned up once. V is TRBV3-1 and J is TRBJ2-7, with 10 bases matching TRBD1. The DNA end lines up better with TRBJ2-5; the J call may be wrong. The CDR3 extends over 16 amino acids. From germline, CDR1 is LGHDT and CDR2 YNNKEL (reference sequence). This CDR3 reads CASSPSGTGDRKTQYF. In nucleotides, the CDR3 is TGTGCCAGCAGCCCGTCTGGGACAGGGGATAGGAAGACCCAGTACTTC.